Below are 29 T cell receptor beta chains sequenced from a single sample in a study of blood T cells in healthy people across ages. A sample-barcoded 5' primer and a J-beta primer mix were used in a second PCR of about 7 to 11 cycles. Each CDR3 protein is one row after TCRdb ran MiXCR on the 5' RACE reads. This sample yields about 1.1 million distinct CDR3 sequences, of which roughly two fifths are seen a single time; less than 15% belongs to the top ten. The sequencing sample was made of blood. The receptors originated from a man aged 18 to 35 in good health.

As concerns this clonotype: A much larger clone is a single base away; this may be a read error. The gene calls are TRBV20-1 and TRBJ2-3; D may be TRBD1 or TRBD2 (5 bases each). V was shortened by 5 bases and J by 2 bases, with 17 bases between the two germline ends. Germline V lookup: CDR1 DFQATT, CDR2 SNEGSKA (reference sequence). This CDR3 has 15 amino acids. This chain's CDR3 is CSAGAPGRTTDTQYF. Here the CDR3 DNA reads TGCAGTGCTGGAGCTCCGGGACGGACCACAGATACGCAGTATTTT.

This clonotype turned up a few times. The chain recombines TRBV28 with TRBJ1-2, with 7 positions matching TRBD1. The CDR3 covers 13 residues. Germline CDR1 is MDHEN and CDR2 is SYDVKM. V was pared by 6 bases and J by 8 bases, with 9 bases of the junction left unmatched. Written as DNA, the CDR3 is TGTGCCAGCAGCTATCGACAGGGCTGGGGCTACACCTTC. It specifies CASSYRQGWGYTF.

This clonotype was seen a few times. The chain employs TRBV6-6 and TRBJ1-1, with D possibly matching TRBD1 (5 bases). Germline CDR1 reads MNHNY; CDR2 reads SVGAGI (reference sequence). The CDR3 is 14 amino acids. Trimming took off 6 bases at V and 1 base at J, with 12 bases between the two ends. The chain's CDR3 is CASRAGLSNTEAFF. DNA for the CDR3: TGTGCCAGCAGGGCAGGGCTTTCGAACACTGAAGCTTTCTTT.

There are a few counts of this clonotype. This CDR3 reads CASSLDPGTNTEAFF. The CDR3 DNA reads TGCGCCAGCAGCTTGGACCCGGGAACGAACACTGAAGCTTTCTTT. J is TRBJ1-1 and V is TRBV5-1, with unresolved D. CDR1 SGHRS and CDR2 YFSETQ come from the germline V gene. This CDR3 is 15 amino acids long. Trimming stripped 0 bases from V and 1 base from J, with 10 bases between.

The DNA of the CDR3 is TGTGCCAGCAGTCCTGCAGGGGGCGTGGGACAGCCCCAGCATTTT. This codes for CASSPAGGVGQPQHF. The V call is TRBV6-6, the J call TRBJ1-5; TRBD1 matches 8 bases. V lost 5 bases, J lost 7 bases, and 10 bases stayed unmatched. Germline lookup yields CDR1 MNHNY and CDR2 SVGAGI (reference sequence). The CDR3 runs to 15 residues.

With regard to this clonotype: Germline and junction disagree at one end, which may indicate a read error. The CDR3: CAGRSYSNQPQHF. The CDR3, as DNA: TGTGCCGGCAGGAGCTATAGCAATCAGCCCCAGCATTTT. The chain joins TRBV2 to TRBJ1-5; the D is unclear. Germline CDR1 is SNHLY and CDR2 is FYNNEI. The CDR3 is made up of 13 amino acids.

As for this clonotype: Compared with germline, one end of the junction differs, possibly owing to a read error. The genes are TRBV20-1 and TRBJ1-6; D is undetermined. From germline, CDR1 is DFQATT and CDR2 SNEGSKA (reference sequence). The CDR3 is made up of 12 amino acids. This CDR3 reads CSAETGDSPLHF. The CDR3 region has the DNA TGCAGTGCTGAGACGGGAGATTCACCTCTCCACTTT.

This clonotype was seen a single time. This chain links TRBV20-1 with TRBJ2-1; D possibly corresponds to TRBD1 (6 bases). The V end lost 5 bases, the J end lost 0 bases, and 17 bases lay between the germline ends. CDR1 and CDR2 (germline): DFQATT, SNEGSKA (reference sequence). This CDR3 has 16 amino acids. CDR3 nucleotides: TGCAGTGCTGGGATTCGGGACATTAGCTCCTACAATGAGCAGTTCTTC. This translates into CSAGIRDISSYNEQFF.

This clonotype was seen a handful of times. For the CDR3, the DNA is TGTGCCAGCAGTGCCCGACTAGTGGAGACCCAGTACTTC. This translates into CASSARLVETQYF. J is TRBJ2-5 and V is TRBV27; D is perhaps TRBD2 (6 bases). Between the trimmed V and J ends, which lost 5 bases and 5 bases, there was a span of 12 bases. In germline, CDR1 is MNHEY, CDR2 SMNVEV (reference sequence). The CDR3 consists of 13 residues.

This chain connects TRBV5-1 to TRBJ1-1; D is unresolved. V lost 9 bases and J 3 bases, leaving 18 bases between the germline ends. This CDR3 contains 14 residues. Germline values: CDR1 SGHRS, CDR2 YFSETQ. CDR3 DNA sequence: TGCGCCACAACAGTCGGTCTCGCGTACACTGAAGCTTTCTTT. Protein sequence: CATTVGLAYTEAFF. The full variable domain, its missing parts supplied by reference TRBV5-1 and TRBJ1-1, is KAGVTQTPRYLIKTRGQQVTLSCSPISGHRSVSWYQQTPGQGLQFLFEYFSETQRNKGNFPGRFSGRQFSNSRSEMNVSTLELGDSALYLCATTVGLAYTEAFFGQGTRLTVV.

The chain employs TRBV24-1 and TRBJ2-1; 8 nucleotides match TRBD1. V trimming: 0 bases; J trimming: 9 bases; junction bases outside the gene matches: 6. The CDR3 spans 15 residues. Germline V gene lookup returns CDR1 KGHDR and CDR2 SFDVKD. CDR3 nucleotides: TGTGCCACCAGTGATTTGCCGCAGGGGGCCGGTGAGCAGTTCTTC. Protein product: CATSDLPQGAGEQFF.

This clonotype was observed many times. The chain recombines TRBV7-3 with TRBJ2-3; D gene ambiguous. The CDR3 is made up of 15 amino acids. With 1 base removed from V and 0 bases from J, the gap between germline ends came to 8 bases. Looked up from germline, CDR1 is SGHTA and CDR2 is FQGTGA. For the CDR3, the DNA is TGTGCCAGCAGCTTAAATCCGGGTAGCACAGATACGCAGTATTTT. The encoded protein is CASSLNPGSTDTQYF. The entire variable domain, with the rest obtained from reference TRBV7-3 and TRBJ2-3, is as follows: GAGVSQTPSNKVTEKGKYVELRCDPISGHTALYWYRQSLGQGPEFLIYFQGTGAADDSGLPNDRFFAVRPEGSVSTLKIQRTERGDSAVYLCASSLNPGSTDTQYFGPGTRLTVL.

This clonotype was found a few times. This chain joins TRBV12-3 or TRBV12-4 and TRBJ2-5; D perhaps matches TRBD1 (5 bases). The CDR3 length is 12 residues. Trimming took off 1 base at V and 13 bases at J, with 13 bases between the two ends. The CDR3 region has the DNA TGTGCCAGCAGTTTAGGAACAGGCTGGAGGTACTTC. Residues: CASSLGTGWRYF.

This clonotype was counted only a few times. The DNA for the CDR3 is TGCGCCAGCAGCCAAGTTGATAGGGAAAAACTGTTTTTT. Amino acids: CASSQVDREKLFF. This chain uses TRBV4-3 with TRBJ1-4; D is uncertain. The CDR3 extends over 13 amino acids. Germline V gene data show CDR1 as LGHNA and CDR2 as YSLEER. V lost 1 base, J lost 8 bases, and 8 bases lay in between.

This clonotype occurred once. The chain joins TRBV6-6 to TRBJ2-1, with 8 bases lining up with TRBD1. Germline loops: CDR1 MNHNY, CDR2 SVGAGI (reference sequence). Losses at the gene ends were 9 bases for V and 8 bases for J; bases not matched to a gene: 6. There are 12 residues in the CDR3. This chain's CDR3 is CARRLQGDEQFF. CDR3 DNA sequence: TGTGCCAGGAGACTACAGGGGGATGAGCAGTTCTTC.

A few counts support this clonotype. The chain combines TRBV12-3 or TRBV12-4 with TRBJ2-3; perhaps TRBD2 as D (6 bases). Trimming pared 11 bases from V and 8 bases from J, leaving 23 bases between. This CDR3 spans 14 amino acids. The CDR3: CASRRGLGSSTQYF. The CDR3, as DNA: TGTGCCTCAAGGCGGGGACTGGGATCTTCTACGCAGTATTTT.

CDR3 region: CASSLEGNNEQFF. CDR3 DNA: TGTGCCAGCAGTTTGGAGGGGAACAATGAGCAGTTCTTC. The chain carries TRBV12-3 or TRBV12-4 and TRBJ2-1; possible D gene TRBD2, 6 bases. This CDR3 has 13 residues. Trimming removed 3 bases from V and 5 bases from J, with 8 bases in between.

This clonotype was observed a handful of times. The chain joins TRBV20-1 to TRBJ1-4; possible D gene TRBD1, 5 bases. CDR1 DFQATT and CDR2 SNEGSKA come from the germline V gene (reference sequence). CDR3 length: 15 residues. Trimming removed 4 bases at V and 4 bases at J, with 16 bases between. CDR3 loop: CSAKAGGSGNEKLFF. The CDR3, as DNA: TGCAGTGCTAAAGCCGGGGGGTCGGGTAATGAAAAACTGTTTTTT.

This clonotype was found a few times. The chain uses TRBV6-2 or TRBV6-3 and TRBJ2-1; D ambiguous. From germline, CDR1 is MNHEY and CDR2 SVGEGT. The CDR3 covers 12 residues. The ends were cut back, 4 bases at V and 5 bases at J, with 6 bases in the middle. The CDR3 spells CASSSLNNEQFF. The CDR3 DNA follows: TGTGCCAGCAGTTCACTCAACAATGAGCAGTTCTTC.

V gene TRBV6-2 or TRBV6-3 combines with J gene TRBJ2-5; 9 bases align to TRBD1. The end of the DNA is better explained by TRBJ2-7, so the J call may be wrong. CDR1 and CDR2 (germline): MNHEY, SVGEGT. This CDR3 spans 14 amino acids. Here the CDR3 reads CASIAGTGTYEQYF. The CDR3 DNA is TGTGCCAGTATTGCCGGGACAGGGACCTACGAGCAGTACTTC.

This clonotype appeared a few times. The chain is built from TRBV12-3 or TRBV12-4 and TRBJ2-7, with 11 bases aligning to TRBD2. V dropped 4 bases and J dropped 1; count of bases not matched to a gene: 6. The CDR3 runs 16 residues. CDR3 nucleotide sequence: TGTGCCAGCAGTTCGGCGGGACTAGCGGAGTCCTACGAGCAGTACTTC. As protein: CASSSAGLAESYEQYF.

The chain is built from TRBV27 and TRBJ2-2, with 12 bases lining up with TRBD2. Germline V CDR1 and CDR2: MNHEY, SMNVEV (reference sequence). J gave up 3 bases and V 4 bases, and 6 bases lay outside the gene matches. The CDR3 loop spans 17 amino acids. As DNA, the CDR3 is TGTGCCAGCAGTTCCTCGACTAGCGGGGGCTACACCGGGGAGCTGTTTTTT. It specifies CASSSSTSGGYTGELFF.

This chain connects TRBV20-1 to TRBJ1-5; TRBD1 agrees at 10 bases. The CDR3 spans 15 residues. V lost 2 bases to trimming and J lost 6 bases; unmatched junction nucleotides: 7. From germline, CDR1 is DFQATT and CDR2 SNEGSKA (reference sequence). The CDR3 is CSARPGTGEFQPQHF. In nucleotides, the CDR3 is TGCAGTGCTAGACCCGGGACAGGGGAATTTCAGCCCCAGCATTTT.

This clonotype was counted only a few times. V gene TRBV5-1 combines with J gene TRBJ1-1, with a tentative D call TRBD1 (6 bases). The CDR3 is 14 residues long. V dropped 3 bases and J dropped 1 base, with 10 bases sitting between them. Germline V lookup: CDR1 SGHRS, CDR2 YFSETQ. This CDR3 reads CASSWDNKNTEAFF. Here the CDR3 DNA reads TGCGCCAGCAGCTGGGACAACAAGAACACTGAAGCTTTCTTT.

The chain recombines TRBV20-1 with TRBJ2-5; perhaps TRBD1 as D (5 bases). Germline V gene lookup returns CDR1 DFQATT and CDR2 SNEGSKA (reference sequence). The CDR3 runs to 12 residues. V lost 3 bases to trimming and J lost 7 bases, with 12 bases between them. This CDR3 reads CSARAGMGTQYF. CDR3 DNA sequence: TGCAGTGCTAGGGCAGGGATGGGGACCCAGTACTTC.

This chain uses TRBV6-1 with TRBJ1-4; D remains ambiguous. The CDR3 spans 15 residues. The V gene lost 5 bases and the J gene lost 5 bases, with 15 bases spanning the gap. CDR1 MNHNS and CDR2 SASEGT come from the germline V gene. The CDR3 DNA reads TGTGCCAGCAGTCCCAAGATCCAGCCGAATGAAAAACTGTTTTTT. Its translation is CASSPKIQPNEKLFF.

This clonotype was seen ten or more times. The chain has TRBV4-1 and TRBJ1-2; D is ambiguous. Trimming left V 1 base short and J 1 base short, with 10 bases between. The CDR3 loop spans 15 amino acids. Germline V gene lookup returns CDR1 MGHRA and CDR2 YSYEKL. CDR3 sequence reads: CASSQGQTLNYGYTF. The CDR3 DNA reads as TGCGCCAGCAGCCAAGGTCAGACTCTTAACTATGGCTACACCTTC.

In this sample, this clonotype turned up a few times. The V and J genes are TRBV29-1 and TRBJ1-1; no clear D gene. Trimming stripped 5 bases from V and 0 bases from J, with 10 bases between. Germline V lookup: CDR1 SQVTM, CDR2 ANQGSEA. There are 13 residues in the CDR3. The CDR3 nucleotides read TGCAGCGTTCATCAGCTTATGAACACTGAAGCTTTCTTT. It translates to CSVHQLMNTEAFF.

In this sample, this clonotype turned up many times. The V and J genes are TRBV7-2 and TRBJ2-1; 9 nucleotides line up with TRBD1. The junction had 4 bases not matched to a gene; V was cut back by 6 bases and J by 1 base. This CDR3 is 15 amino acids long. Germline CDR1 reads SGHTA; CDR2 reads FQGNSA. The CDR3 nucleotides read TGTGCCAGCAGTTCTGACAGGGGGTCCTACAATGAGCAGTTCTTC. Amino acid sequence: CASSSDRGSYNEQFF.